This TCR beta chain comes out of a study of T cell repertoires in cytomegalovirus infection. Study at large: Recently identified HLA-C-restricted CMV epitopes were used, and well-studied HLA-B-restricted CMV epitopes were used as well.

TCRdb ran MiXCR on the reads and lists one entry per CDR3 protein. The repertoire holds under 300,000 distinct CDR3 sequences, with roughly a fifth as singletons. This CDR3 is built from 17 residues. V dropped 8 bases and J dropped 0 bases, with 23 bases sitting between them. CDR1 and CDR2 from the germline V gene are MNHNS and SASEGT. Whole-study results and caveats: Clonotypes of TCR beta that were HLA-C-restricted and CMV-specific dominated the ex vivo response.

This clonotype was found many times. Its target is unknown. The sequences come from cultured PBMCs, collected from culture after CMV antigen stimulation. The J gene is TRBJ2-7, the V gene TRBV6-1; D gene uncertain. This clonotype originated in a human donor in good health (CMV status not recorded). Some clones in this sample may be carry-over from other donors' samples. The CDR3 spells CASRILPTAVASYEQYF. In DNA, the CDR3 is TGTGCCAGCCGCATACTCCCCACGGCAGTTGCCTCCTACGAGCAGTACTTC.